The clone carrying this TCR beta chain has just a few counts. Each recovered donor of Cohort 3 presented with two negative PCRs, clearance, or symptom resolution. The data originate from a study of blood T cell repertoires in COVID-19. V lost 0 bases and J 7 bases, leaving 10 bases between the germline ends. Germline CDR1 SGHDT, CDR2 YYEEEE. There are 14 residues in the CDR3. How the authors handled the data: Nucleated cell number was recorded as an estimate derived from reference gene primer amplification. Sequencing used immunoSEQ multiplex PCR; TCRdb keeps in-frame clones, though not all of them. The DNA was the basis for D and trimming; V, J and clone size are from that table. Of about 200,000 clones in the sample, roughly 82% are singletons; the top ten hold approximately 10%.

The source of this sequence is a man aged 35 to 55 who had recovered from COVID-19. The specimen sequenced was PBMCs or T cells enriched from blood (not recorded which). This chain joins TRBV5-6 and TRBJ1-4; possibly TRBD1 for D (5 bases). CDR3 residues: CASSLDTRGEKLFF. The DNA for the CDR3 is TGTGCCAGCAGCTTGGATACAAGGGGTGAAAAACTGTTTTTT.